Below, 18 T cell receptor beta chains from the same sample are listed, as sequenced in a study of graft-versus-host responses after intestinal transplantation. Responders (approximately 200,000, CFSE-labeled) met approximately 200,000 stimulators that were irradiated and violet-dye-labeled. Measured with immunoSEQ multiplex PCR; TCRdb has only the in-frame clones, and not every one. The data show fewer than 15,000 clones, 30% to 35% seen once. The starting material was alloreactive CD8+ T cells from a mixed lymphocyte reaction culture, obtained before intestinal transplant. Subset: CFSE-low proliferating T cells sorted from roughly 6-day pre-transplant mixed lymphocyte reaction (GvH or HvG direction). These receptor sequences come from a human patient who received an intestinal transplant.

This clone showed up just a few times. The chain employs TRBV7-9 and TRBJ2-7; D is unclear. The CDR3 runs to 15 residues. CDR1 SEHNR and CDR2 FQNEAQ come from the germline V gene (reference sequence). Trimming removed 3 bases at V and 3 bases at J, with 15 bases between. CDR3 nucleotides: TGTGCCAGCAGCTTCCTCGATGGGCCCCACTACGAGCAGTACTTC. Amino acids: CASSFLDGPHYEQYF.

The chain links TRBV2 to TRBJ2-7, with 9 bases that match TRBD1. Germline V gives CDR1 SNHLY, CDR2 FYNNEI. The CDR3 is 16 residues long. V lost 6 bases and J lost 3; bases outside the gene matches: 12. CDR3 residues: CASRSTWDRVIYEQYF. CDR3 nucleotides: TGTGCCAGCAGGAGCACTTGGGACAGGGTTATCTACGAGCAGTACTTC.

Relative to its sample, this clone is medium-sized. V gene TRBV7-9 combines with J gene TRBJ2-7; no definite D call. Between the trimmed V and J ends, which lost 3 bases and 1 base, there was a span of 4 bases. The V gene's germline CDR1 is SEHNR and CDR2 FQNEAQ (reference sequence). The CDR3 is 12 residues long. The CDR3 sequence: CASSFRSYEQYF. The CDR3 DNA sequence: TGTGCCAGCAGCTTCCGGTCCTACGAGCAGTACTTC.

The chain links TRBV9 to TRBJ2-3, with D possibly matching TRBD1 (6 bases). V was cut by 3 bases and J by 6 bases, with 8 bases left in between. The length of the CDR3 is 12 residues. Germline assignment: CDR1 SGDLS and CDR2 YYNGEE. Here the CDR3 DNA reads TGTGCCAGCAGCGCCACAGGGGATACGCAGTATTTT. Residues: CASSATGDTQYF.

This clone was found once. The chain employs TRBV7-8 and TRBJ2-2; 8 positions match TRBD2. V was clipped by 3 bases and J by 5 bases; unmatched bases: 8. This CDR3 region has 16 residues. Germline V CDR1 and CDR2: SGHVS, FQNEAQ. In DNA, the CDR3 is TGTGCCAGCAGCTTCGGCGGGGGGCCGGGGACCGGGGAGCTGTTTTTT. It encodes CASSFGGGPGTGELFF. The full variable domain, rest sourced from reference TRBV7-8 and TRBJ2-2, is GAGVSQSPRYKVAKRGQDVALRCDPISGHVSLFWYQQALGQGPEFLTYFQNEAQLDKSGLPSDRFFAERPEGSVSTLKIQRTQQEDSAVYLCASSFGGGPGTGELFFGEGSRLTVL.

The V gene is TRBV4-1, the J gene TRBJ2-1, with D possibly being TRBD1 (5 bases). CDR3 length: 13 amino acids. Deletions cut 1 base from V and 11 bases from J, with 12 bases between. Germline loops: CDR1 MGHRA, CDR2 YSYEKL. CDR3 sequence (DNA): TGCGCCAGCAGCCAAGGATTGACAGCCAAGCAGTTCTTC. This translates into CASSQGLTAKQFF.

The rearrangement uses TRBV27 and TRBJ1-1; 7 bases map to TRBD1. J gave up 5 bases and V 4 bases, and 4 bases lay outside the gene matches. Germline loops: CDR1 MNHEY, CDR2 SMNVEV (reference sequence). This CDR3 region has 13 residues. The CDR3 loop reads CASSSPGGTEAFF. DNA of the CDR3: TGTGCCAGCAGTTCTCCAGGGGGGACTGAAGCTTTCTTT.

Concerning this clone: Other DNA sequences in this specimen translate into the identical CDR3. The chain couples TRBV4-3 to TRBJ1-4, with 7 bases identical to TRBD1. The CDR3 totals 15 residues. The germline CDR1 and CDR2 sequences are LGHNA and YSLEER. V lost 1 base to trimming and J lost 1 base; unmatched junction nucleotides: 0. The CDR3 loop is CASSQGTGTNEKLFF. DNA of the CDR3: TGCGCCAGCAGCCAAGGGACAGGAACTAATGAAAAACTGTTTTTT.

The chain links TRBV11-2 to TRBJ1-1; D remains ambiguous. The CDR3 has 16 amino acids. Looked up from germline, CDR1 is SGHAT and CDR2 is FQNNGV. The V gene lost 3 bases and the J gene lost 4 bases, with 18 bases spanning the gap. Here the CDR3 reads CASSFIGVPPGTEAFF. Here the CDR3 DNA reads TGTGCCAGCAGCTTCATCGGGGTTCCACCCGGCACTGAAGCTTTCTTT.

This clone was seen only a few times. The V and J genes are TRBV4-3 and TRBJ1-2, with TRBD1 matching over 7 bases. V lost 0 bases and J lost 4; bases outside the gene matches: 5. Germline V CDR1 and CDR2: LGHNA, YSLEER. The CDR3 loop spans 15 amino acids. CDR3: CASSQDPAGGYGYTF. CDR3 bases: TGCGCCAGCAGCCAAGATCCGGCAGGGGGCTATGGCTACACCTTC.

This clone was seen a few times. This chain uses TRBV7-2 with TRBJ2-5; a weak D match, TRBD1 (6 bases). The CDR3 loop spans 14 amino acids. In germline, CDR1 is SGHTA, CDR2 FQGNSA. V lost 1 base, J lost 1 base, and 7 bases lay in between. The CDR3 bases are TGTGCCAGCAGCTTAGGAGGGGGCCAAGAGACCCAGTACTTC. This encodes CASSLGGGQETQYF.

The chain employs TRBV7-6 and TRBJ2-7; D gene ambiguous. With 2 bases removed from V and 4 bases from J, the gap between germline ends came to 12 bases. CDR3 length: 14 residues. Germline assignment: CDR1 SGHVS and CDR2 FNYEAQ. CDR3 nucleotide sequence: TGTGCCAGCAGCTTACTTACCTCCGGGTACGAGCAGTACTTC. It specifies CASSLLTSGYEQYF.

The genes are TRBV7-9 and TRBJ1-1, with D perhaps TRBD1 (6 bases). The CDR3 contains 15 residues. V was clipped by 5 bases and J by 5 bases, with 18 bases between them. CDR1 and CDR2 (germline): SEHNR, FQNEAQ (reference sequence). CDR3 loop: CASSGGRGLRTEAFF. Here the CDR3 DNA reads TGTGCCAGCAGCGGCGGCAGGGGCCTTCGTACTGAAGCTTTCTTT.

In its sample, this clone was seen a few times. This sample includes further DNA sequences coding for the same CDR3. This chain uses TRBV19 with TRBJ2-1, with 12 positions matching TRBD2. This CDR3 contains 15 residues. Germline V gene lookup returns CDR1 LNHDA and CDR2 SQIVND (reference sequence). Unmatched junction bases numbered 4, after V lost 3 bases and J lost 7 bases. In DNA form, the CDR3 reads TGTGCCAGTAGTATCGGTCTAGCGGGGGGGAATGAGCAGTTCTTC. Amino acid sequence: CASSIGLAGGNEQFF.

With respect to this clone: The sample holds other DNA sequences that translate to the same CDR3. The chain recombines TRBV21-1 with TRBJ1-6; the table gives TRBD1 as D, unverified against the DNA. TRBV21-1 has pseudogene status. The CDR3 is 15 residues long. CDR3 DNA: TGTGCCAGCAGCAAAGGATGGGGGCGTTATTCACCCCTCCACTTT. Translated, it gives CASSKGWGRYSPLHF.

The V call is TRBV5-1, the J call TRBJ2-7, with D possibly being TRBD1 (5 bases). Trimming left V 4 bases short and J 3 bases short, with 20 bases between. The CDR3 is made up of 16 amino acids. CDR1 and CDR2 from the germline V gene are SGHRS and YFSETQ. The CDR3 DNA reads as TGCGCCAGCAGCCCGATAGAAACAGGACCCCTCTACGAGCAGTACTTC. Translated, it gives CASSPIETGPLYEQYF. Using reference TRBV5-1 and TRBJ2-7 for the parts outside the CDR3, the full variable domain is KAGVTQTPRYLIKTRGQQVTLSCSPISGHRSVSWYQQTPGQGLQFLFEYFSETQRNKGNFPGRFSGRQFSNSRSEMNVSTLELGDSALYLCASSPIETGPLYEQYFGPGTRLTVT.

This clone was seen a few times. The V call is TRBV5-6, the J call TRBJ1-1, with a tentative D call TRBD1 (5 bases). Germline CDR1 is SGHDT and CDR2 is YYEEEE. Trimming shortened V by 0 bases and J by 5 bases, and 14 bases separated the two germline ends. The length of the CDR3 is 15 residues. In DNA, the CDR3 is TGTGCCAGCAGCTTGGTGGGGGGGTGGATGACTGAAGCTTTCTTT. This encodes CASSLVGGWMTEAFF.

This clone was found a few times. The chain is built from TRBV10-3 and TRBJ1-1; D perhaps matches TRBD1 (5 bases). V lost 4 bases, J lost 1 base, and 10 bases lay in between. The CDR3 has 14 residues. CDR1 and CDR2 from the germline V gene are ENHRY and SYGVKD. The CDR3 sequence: CAISGGTGNTEAFF. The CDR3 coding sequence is TGTGCCATCAGTGGGGGAACAGGGAACACTGAAGCTTTCTTT.